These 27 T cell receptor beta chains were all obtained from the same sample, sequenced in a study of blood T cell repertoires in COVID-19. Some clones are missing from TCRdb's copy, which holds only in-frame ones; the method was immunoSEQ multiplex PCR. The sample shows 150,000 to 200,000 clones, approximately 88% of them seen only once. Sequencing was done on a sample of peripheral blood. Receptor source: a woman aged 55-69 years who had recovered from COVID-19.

The CDR3 loop is CASSLWSQGFSGNTIYF. Here the CDR3 DNA reads TGTGCCAGCAGTTTATGGTCACAGGGATTCTCTGGAAACACCATATATTTT. The chain has TRBV28 and TRBJ1-3; possible D gene TRBD1, 6 bases. V shed 0 bases and J shed 0 bases, with 12 bases lying between them. The length of the CDR3 is 17 residues. Germline assignment: CDR1 MDHEN and CDR2 SYDVKM. The full variable domain, completed using reference TRBV28 and TRBJ1-3, is DVKVTQSSRYLVKRTGEKVFLECVQDMDHENMFWYRQDPGLGLRLIYFSYDVKMKEKGDIPEGYSVSREKKERFSLILESASTNQTSMYLCASSLWSQGFSGNTIYFGEGSWLTVV.

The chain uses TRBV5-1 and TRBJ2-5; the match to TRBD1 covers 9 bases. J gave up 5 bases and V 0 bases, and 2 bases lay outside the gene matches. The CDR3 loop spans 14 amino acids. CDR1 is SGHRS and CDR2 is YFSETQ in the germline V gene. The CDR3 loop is CASSLDRGLETQYF. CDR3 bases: TGCGCCAGCAGCTTGGACAGGGGGCTCGAGACCCAGTACTTC.

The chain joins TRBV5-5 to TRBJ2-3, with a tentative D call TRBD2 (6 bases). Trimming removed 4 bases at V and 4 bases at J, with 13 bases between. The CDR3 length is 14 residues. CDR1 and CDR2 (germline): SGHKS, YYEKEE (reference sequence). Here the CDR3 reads CASSRAGTPDTQYF. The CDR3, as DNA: TGTGCCAGCAGCCGGGCGGGGACCCCAGATACGCAGTATTTT. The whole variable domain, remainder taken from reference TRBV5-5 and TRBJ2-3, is DAGVTQSPTHLIKTRGQQVTLRCSPISGHKSVSWYQQVLGQGPQFIFQYYEKEERGRGNFPDRFSARQFPNYSSELNVNALLLGDSALYLCASSRAGTPDTQYFGPGTRLTVL.

CDR3 in DNA: TGTGCCAGCAGCTTACGGACAGGGCATGACGGGGAGCTGTTTTTT. This encodes CASSLRTGHDGELFF. V and J are TRBV7-9 and TRBJ2-2, with 8 bases aligning to TRBD1. Germline V lookup: CDR1 SEHNR, CDR2 FQNEAQ (reference sequence). The CDR3 has 15 residues. Trimming took 2 bases from V and 7 from J; bases not matched to a gene: 6.

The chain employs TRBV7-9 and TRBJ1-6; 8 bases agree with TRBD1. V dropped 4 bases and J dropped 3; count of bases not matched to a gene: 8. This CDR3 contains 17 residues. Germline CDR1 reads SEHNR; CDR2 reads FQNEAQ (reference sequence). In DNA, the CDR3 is TGTGCCAGCAGCTGGAGGCCGGGACAGGACTATAATTCACCCCTCCACTTT. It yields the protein CASSWRPGQDYNSPLHF.

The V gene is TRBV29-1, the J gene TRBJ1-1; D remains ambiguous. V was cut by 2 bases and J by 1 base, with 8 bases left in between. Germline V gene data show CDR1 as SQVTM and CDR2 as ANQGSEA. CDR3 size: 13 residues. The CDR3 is CSVEPQENTEAFF. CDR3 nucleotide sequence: TGCAGCGTTGAACCCCAGGAGAACACTGAAGCTTTCTTT.

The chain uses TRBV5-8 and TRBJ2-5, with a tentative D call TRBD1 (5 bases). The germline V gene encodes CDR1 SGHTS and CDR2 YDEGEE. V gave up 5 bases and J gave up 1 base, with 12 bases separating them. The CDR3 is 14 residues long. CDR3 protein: CASRLETVQETQYF. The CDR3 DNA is TGTGCCAGCAGGTTAGAGACAGTCCAAGAGACCCAGTACTTC.

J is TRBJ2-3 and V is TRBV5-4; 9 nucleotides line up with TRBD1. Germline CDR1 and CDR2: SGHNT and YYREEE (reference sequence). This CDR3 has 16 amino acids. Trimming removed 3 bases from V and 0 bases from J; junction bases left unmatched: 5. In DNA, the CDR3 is TGTGCCAGCAGCTCCCCACAGGGGGCAAGCACAGATACGCAGTATTTT. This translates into CASSSPQGASTDTQYF.

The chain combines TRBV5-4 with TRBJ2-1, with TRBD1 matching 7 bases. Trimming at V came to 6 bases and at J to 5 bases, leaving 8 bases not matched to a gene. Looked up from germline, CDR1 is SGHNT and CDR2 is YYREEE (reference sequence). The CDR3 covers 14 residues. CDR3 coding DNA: TGTGCCAGCATCCGGACAGGCTGGGACAATGAGCAGTTCTTC. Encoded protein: CASIRTGWDNEQFF.

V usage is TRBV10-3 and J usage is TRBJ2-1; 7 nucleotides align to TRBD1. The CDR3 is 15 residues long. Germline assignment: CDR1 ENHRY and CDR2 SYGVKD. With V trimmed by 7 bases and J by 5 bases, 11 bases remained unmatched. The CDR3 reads CAINIRQGSHNEQFF. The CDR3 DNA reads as TGTGCCATCAACATTCGACAGGGTTCCCACAATGAGCAGTTCTTC.

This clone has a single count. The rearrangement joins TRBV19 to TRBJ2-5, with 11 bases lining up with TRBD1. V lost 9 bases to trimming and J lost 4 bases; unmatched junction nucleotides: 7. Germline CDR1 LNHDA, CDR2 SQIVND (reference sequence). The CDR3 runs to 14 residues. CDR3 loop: CASKDRGLPETQYF. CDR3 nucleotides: TGTGCCAGCAAGGACAGGGGGCTCCCAGAGACCCAGTACTTC.

The CDR3 here is CASSETGQPFYEQYF. DNA of the CDR3: TGTGCCAGCAGTGAAACGGGACAGCCGTTCTACGAGCAGTACTTC. This chain connects TRBV2 to TRBJ2-7; 7 nucleotides align to TRBD1. J lost 3 bases, V lost 2 bases, and 7 bases had no gene match. Germline CDR1 reads SNHLY; CDR2 reads FYNNEI. CDR3 length equals 15 residues.

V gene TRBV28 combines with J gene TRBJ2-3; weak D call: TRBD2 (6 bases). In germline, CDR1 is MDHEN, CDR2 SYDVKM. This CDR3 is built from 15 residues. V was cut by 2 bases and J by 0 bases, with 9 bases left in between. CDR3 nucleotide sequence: TGTGCCAGCAGTTTAGCCGGGACTAGCACAGATACGCAGTATTTT. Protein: CASSLAGTSTDTQYF.

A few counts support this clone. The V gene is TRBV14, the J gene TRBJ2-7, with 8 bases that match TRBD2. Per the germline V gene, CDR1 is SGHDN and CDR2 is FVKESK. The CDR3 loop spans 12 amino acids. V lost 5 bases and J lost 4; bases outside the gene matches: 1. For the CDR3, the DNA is TGTGCCAGCAGCAGCGGGGGTTACGAGCAGTACTTC. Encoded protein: CASSSGGYEQYF. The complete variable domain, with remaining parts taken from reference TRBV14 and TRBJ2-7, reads EAGVTQFPSHSVIEKGQTVTLRCDPISGHDNLYWYRRVMGKEIKFLLHFVKESKQDESGMPNNRFLAERTGGTYSTLKVQPAELEDSGVYFCASSSGGYEQYFGPGTRLTVT.

This CDR3 reads CASSQGGETQYF. CDR3 sequence (DNA): TGCGCCAGCAGCCAGGGAGGGGAGACCCAGTACTTC. V gene TRBV4-3 combines with J gene TRBJ2-5, with 7 nucleotides matching TRBD2. V lost 3 bases and J lost 5; bases outside the gene matches: 0. Germline-derived CDR1 and CDR2 are LGHNA and YSLEER. There are 12 residues in the CDR3.

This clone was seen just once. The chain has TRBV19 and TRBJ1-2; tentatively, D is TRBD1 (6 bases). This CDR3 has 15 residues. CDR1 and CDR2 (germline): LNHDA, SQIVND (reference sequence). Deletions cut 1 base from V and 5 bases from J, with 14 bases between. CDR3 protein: CASSIVRQGTYGYTF. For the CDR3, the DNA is TGTGCCAGTAGTATAGTCCGGCAGGGGACGTATGGCTACACCTTC.

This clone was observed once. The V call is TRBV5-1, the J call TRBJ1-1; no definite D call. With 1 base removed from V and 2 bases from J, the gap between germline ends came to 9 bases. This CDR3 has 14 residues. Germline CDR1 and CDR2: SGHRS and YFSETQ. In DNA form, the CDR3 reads TGCGCCAGCAGCTTGTCCGCGGTAAACACTGAAGCTTTCTTT. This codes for CASSLSAVNTEAFF.

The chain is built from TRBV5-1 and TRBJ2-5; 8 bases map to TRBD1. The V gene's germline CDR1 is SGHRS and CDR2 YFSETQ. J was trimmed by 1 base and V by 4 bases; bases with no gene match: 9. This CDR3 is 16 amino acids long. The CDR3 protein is CASSAYRGVAQETQYF. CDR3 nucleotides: TGCGCCAGCAGCGCCTACAGGGGGGTTGCCCAAGAGACCCAGTACTTC.

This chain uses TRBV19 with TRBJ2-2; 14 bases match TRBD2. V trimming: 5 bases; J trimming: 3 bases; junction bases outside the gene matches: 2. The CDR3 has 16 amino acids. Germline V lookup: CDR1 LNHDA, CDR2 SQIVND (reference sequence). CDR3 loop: CASSRTSGGYTGELFF. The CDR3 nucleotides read TGTGCCAGTAGTCGGACTAGCGGGGGGTACACCGGGGAGCTGTTTTTT.

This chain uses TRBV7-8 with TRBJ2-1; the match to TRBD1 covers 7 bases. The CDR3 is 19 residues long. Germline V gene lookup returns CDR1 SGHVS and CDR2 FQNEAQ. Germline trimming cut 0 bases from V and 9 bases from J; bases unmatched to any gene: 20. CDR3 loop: CASSLASLTGLGFSVEQFF. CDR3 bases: TGTGCCAGCAGCTTAGCGTCCCTGACAGGGTTGGGATTCTCGGTTGAGCAGTTCTTC.

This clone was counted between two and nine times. The CDR3 DNA follows: TGCGCCAGCAGCTTTGGGGGGAGGTACACTGAAGCTTTCTTT. Its translation: CASSFGGRYTEAFF. J is TRBJ1-1 and V is TRBV5-1; D perhaps matches TRBD1 (5 bases). CDR1 is SGHRS and CDR2 is YFSETQ in the germline V gene. The CDR3 sequence is 14 residues long. V lost 2 bases, J lost 3 bases, and 11 bases lay in between.

Written as DNA, the CDR3 is TGCGCCAGCAGCCCACAGGGGCCCGGGGTCTCCTACGAGCAGTACTTC. Encoded protein: CASSPQGPGVSYEQYF. This chain uses TRBV5-1 with TRBJ2-7; TRBD1 agrees at 7 bases. This CDR3 comprises 16 residues. V dropped 4 bases and J dropped 0; count of bases not matched to a gene: 10. Germline V gene data show CDR1 as SGHRS and CDR2 as YFSETQ.

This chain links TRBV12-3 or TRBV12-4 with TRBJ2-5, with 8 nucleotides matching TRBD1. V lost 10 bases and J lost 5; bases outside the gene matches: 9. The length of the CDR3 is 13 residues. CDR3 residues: CANSRGQGETQYF. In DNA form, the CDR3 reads TGTGCCAACTCCCGTGGACAGGGTGAGACCCAGTACTTC.

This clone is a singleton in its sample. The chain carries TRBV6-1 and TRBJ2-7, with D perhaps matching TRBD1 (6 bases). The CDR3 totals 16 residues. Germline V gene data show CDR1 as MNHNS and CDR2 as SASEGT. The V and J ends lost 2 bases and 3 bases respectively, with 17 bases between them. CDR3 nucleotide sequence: TGTGCCAGCAGTGAATCTGACAGGCCGGGCGTCTACGAGCAGTACTTC. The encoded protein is CASSESDRPGVYEQYF.

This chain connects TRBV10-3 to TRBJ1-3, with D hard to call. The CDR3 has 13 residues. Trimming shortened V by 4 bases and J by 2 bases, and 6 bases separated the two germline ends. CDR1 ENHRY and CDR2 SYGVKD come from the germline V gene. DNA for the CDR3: TGTGCCATCAGTGGCGGAACTGGAAACACCATATATTTT. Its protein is CAISGGTGNTIYF.

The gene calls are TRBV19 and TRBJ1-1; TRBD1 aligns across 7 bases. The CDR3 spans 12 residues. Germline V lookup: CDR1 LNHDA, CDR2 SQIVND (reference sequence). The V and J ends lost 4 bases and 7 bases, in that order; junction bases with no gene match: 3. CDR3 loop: CASSRQGGEAFF. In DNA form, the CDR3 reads TGTGCCAGTAGTAGACAGGGAGGTGAAGCTTTCTTT.

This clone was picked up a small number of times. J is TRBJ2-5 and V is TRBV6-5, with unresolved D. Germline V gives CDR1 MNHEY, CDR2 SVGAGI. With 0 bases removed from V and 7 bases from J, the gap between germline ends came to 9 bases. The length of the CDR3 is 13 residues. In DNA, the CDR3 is TGTGCCAGCAGTTACTCGCTAGTATCGACCCAGTACTTC. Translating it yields CASSYSLVSTQYF.